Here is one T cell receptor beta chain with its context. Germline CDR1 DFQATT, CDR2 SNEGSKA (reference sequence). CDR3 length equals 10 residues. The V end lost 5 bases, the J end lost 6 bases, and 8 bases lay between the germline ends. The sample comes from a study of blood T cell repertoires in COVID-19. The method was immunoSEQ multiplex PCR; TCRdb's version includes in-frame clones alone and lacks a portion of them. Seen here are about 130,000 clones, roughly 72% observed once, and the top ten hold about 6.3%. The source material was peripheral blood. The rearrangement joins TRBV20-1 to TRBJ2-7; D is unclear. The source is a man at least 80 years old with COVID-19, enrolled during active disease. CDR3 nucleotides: TGCAGTGCTGAGGCTTCCGAGCAGTACTTC. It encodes CSAEASEQYF.